These T cell receptor beta chains were read from a single sample in a study of T cell repertoires in cytomegalovirus infection. TCRdb called the reads again in MiXCR, with one record for every CDR3 protein. Of about 310,000 distinct CDR3 sequences listed, roughly 25% are singletons. What these receptors recognize is not known. The source was cultured PBMCs, collected from culture after CMV antigen stimulation. These receptors were obtained from a human donor in good health (CMV status not recorded). Some clones in this sample may be carry-over from other donors' samples. Both conserved end residues are part of each CDR3. D genes are given only for firm matches. Clone size is given for some rows only: seen once, a few or many times, or a class if the clone is expanded.

J,V,size,D,DNA,CDR3
TRBJ1-2,TRBV19,few,TRBD1,TGTGCCAGTAGTCTGGACAGGGGGGCGGGTGGCTACACCTTC,CASSLDRGAGGYTF
TRBJ2-1,TRBV19,NA,NA,TGTGCCAGTAATTTTTACAATGAGCAGTTCTTC,CASNFYNEQFF
TRBJ1-5,TRBV4-1,few,TRBD1,TGCGCCAGCAGCCAAGATCCAGGGGGTCAGCCCCAGCATTTT,CASSQDPGGQPQHF
TRBJ1-1,TRBV7-2,NA,NA,TGTGCCAGCAGCTTAGAGAGTGGGGGATTCACTGAAGCTTTCTTT,CASSLESGGFTEAFF
TRBJ2-3,TRBV2,NA,NA,TGTGCCAGCAGGAGGGACACCGGTTCGGATACGCAGTATTTT,CASRRDTGSDTQYF
TRBJ1-1,TRBV2,NA,NA,TGTGCCAGCAGTGAAGCCCCCCGGGACGAAGCTTTCTTT,CASSEAPRDEAFF
TRBJ1-2,TRBV30,few,TRBD1,TGTGCCCGCTCCCCGACAGGGCGGGATGGCTACACCTTC,CARSPTGRDGYTF
TRBJ2-1,TRBV12-3/TRBV12-4,few,NA,TGTGCCAGCAGCAGGGACGGCACGGCCTACAATGAGCAGTTCTTC,CASSRDGTAYNEQFF
TRBJ1-2,TRBV7-2,many,TRBD1,TGTGCCAGCAGCCCACGGGCCCTCAGGACAGGGATGGGCTACACCTTC,CASSPRALRTGMGYTF
TRBJ1-3,TRBV7-2,NA,TRBD1,TGTGCCAGCAGCTTAGGACTGACAGGGAGAGGAAACACCATATATTTT,CASSLGLTGRGNTIYF
TRBJ1-2,TRBV27,NA,NA,TGTGCCAGCAGTTTATCGTTCAGCGACTATGGCTACACCTTC,CASSLSFSDYGYTF
TRBJ1-5,TRBV6-2/TRBV6-3,NA,NA,TGTGCCAGCAGTTACGATAAGCCAGGTTCGGGAGGCAATCAGCCCCAGCATTTT,CASSYDKPGSGGNQPQHF
TRBJ1-5,TRBV24-1,few,TRBD1,TGTGCCACCAGTGATCCTAAACAGGGGAATCAGCCCCAGCATTTT,CATSDPKQGNQPQHF
TRBJ2-1,TRBV5-5,few,TRBD1,TGTGCCAGCAGTGGGCCGACAGGGGTGAGCTCCTACAATGAGCAGTTCTTC,CASSGPTGVSSYNEQFF
TRBJ2-7,TRBV19,few,TRBD1,TGTGCCAGTAGTATAGAGGCCGGGACAGGGGTCTACGAGCAGTACTTC,CASSIEAGTGVYEQYF
TRBJ2-2,TRBV7-9,NA,TRBD2,TGTGCCAGCAGCTCCAGCGGGAGGTCAAACACCGGGGAGCTGTTTTTT,CASSSSGRSNTGELFF
TRBJ2-2,TRBV7-8,few,NA,TGTGCCAGCAGCCCGGCGGAGGCAGGGGAGCTGTTTTTT,CASSPAEAGELFF
TRBJ1-2,TRBV7-4,NA,NA,TGTGCCAGCAGCTTAACTGGGACCTCCTCCTTC,CASSLTGTSSF
TRBJ2-1,TRBV11-2,few,NA,TGTGCCAGCACCCCTCCCCCCAAGGACAATGAGCAGTTCTTC,CASTPPPKDNEQFF
TRBJ1-1,TRBV7-9,few,NA,TGTGCCAGCAGCTTAGTGAGCAGCCACACTGAAGCTTTCTTT,CASSLVSSHTEAFF
TRBJ2-1,TRBV20-1,NA,TRBD2,TGCAGTGCTAGGGGGTGGGAGGGCCCAGGGAATGAGCAGTTCTTC,CSARGWEGPGNEQFF
TRBJ2-1,TRBV24-1,few,TRBD2,TGTGCCACCAGTGATGAATTAGCGGGCCCAAATGTAGGTGAGCAGTTCTTC,CATSDELAGPNVGEQFF
TRBJ2-1,TRBV7-2,few,NA,TGTGCCAGCAGGATAGCGGTAACCTACAATGAGCAGTTCTTC,CASRIAVTYNEQFF
TRBJ2-6,TRBV27,few,NA,TGTGCCAGCAGTCCCGGGATATCTGGGGCCAACGTCCTGACTTTC,CASSPGISGANVLTF
TRBJ2-2,TRBV10-3,NA,NA,TGTGCCATCACGTCCGGGGCGGACACCGGGGAGCTGTTTTTT,CAITSGADTGELFF
TRBJ2-7,TRBV18,NA,TRBD2,TGTGCCAGCTCACCAGTGGCGGGAGCGATCTACGAGCAGTACTTC,CASSPVAGAIYEQYF
TRBJ1-2,TRBV7-9,many,NA,TGTGCCAGCAGCCATATACATGGCTACACCTTC,CASSHIHGYTF
TRBJ1-2,TRBV5-1,NA,NA,TGCGCCAGCAGCTTGGATTTTTCAGGAGGGTCTTATGGCTACACCTTC,CASSLDFSGGSYGYTF
TRBJ2-1,TRBV19,NA,NA,TGTGCCAGTAGTATATCTAACTCCTACAATGAGCAGTTCTTC,CASSISNSYNEQFF
TRBJ1-5,TRBV7-9,few,NA,TGTGCCAGCAGCTTAGACAGGGAGTTGAATCAGCCCCAGCATTTT,CASSLDRELNQPQHF
TRBJ1-6,TRBV2,NA,NA,TGTGCCAGCAGTGTTAGGACAGAGGACTCACCCCTCCACTTT,CASSVRTEDSPLHF
TRBJ2-2,TRBV7-2,many,NA,TGTGCCAGCAGCCCTCAGGTGCTAGTAAGAACCGGGGAGCTGTTTTTT,CASSPQVLVRTGELFF
TRBJ2-7,TRBV5-4,NA,NA,TGTGCCAGCACCGGCTGGGGCTCGGGAGAGCAGTACTTC,CASTGWGSGEQYF
TRBJ2-1,TRBV12-3/TRBV12-4,few,NA,TGTGCCAGCAGTTTACCGGATGAGCAGTTCTTC,CASSLPDEQFF
TRBJ1-2,TRBV20-1,NA,TRBD1,TGCAGTGCTTCCGACAGGGGGCGATCTGGCTACACCTTC,CSASDRGRSGYTF
TRBJ2-1,TRBV7-9,few,NA,TGTGCCAGCAGCTTCCGACAGCCGAGGGATGAGCAGTTCTTC,CASSFRQPRDEQFF
TRBJ2-5,TRBV5-1,NA,NA,TGCGCCAGCAGCTTCGTCGCCCCGTGGCAAGAGACCCAGTACTTC,CASSFVAPWQETQYF
TRBJ1-5,TRBV6-6,few,NA,TGTGCCAGCAGAGCTACAGGGTCGAATCAGCCCCAGCATTTT,CASRATGSNQPQHF
TRBJ2-3,TRBV11-2,NA,TRBD2,TGTGCCAGCAGCTTAGCAGCGGGGGAATTCACAGATACGCAGTATTTT,CASSLAAGEFTDTQYF
TRBJ2-2,TRBV7-9,NA,NA,TGTGCCAGCAGCCTAACACCGAACACCGGGGAGCTGTTTTTT,CASSLTPNTGELFF
TRBJ1-5,TRBV7-6,many,TRBD1,TGTGCCAGCAGCATCGGGACAGGGGAATCATTACAGCCCCAGCATTTT,CASSIGTGESLQPQHF
TRBJ1-5,TRBV4-1,few,NA,TGCGCCAGCAGCCAAGATAAGGGCAATCAGCCCCAGCATTTT,CASSQDKGNQPQHF
TRBJ1-2,TRBV7-2,many,NA,TGTGCCAGCAGCTCGAATCCAGGTTTAGCTAACTATGGCTACACCTTC,CASSSNPGLANYGYTF
TRBJ1-6,TRBV14,NA,NA,TGTGCCAGCAGCCAAGATTTCTCCGGGCTTGGGGGACGATCACCCCTCCACTTT,CASSQDFSGLGGRSPLHF
TRBJ2-2,TRBV7-2,few,NA,TGTGCCAGCAGCTCCCCGACTAGACGCGGGGAGCTGTTTTTT,CASSSPTRRGELFF
TRBJ2-7,TRBV28,NA,NA,TGTGCCAGCCTATCCGGGACAACCGAAGTCGGCCAGTACTTC,CASLSGTTEVGQYF
TRBJ2-1,TRBV7-3,few,NA,TGTGCCAGCAGCTTAAGGAGGGGACTCTACAATGAGCAGTTCTTC,CASSLRRGLYNEQFF
TRBJ2-2,TRBV18,few,TRBD2,TGTGCCAGCTCACCACCGGGAGGGTACGGCACCGGGGAGCTGTTTTTT,CASSPPGGYGTGELFF
TRBJ2-2,TRBV19,NA,TRBD1,TGTGCCAGTTCCGGGACAGGGGGCCCCGGGGAGCTGTTTTTT,CASSGTGGPGELFF
TRBJ2-1,TRBV28,many,NA,TGTGCCAGCAAATTTGGTAGCGTCTACAATGAGCAGTTCTTC,CASKFGSVYNEQFF
TRBJ1-3,TRBV20-1,NA,NA,TGCAGTGCTAGAGTCCCCCCCCGGTCTGGAAACACCATATATTTT,CSARVPPRSGNTIYF
TRBJ2-1,TRBV24-1,NA,TRBD1,TGTGCCACCAGTGATGGGACAGGGGCTCCCCCGAATGAGCAGTTCTTC,CATSDGTGAPPNEQFF
TRBJ1-1,TRBV4-3,few,TRBD1,TGCGCCAGCAGCCAAGATATGACAGGGTTGGCTATTGTTTTCTTT,CASSQDMTGLAIVFF
TRBJ1-6,TRBV20-1,NA,TRBD1,TGCAGTGCTAGGGGGACAGTACTTTCACCCCTCCACTTT,CSARGTVLSPLHF
TRBJ2-3,TRBV7-2,many,NA,TGTGCCAGCAGCTTAGGTCGGGAGTCGATCGCAGATACGCAGTATTTT,CASSLGRESIADTQYF
TRBJ2-5,TRBV12-3/TRBV12-4,few,NA,TGTGCCAGCAGTTTAGCGGGACTGACCTTCCAAGAGACCCAGTACTTC,CASSLAGLTFQETQYF
TRBJ2-5,TRBV7-8,few,NA,TGTGCCAGCACCCCACACCTCGCGGGGTTCGGGCAAGAGACCCAGTACTTC,CASTPHLAGFGQETQYF
TRBJ2-1,TRBV5-1,few,NA,TGCGCCAGCAGCTTGGTGAATGTGGGGGGCGATGAGCAGTTCTTC,CASSLVNVGGDEQFF